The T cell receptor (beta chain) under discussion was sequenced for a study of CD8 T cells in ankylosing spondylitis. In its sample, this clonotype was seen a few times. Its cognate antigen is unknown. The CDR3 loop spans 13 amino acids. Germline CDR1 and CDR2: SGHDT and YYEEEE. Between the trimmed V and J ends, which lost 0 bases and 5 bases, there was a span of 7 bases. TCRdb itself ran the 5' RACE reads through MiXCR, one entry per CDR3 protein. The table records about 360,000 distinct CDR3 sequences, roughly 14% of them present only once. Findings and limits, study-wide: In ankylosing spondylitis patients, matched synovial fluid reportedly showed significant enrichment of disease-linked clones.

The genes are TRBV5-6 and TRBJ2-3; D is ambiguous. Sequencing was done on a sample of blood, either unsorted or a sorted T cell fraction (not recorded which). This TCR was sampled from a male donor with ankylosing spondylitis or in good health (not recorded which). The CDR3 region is CASSLERRDTQYF. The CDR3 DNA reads TGTGCCAGCAGCTTGGAGCGTCGAGATACGCAGTATTTT.